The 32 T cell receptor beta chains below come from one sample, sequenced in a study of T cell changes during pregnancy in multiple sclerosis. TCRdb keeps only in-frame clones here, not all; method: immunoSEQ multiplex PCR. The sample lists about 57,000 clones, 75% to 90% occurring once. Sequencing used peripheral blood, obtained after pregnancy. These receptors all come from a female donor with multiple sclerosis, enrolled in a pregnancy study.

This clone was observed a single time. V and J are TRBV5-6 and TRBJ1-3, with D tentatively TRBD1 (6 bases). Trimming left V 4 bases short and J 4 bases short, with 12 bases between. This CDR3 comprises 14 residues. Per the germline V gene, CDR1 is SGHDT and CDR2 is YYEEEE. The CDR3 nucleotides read TGTGCCAGCAGCGAAGCAGGGGAAGGAAACACCATATATTTT. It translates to CASSEAGEGNTIYF.

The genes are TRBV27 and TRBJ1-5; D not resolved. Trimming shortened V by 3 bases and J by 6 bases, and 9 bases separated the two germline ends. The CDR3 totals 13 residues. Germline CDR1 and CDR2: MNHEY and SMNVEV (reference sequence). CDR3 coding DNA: TGTGCCAGCAGTTTGCAGAGGGCTCAGCCCCAGCATTTT. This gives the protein CASSLQRAQPQHF.

The CDR3 sequence: CASSFTVDRGAETQYF. CDR3 nucleotide sequence: TGCGCCAGCAGCTTCACGGTGGACAGGGGGGCAGAGACCCAGTACTTC. The chain links TRBV5-1 to TRBJ2-5; 10 bases agree with TRBD1. CDR1 SGHRS and CDR2 YFSETQ come from the germline V gene. V was clipped by 2 bases and J by 4 bases; unmatched bases: 8. This CDR3 is built from 16 residues. Together with reference TRBV5-1 and TRBJ2-5, the CDR3 gives the full variable domain: KAGVTQTPRYLIKTRGQQVTLSCSPISGHRSVSWYQQTPGQGLQFLFEYFSETQRNKGNFPGRFSGRQFSNSRSEMNVSTLELGDSALYLCASSFTVDRGAETQYFGPGTRLLVL.

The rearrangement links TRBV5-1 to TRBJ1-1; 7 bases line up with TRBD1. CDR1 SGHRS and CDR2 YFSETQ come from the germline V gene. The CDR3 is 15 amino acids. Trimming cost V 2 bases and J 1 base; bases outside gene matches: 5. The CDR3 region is CASSLMGQTNTEAFF. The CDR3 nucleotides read TGCGCCAGCAGCTTAATGGGACAGACGAACACTGAAGCTTTCTTT.

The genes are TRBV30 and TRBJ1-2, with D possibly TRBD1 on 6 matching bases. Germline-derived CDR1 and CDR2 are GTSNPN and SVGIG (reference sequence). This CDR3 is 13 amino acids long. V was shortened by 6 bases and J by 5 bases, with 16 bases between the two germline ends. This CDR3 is CACQKDSTYGYTF. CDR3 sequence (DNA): TGTGCCTGCCAAAAGGACAGCACATATGGCTACACCTTC.

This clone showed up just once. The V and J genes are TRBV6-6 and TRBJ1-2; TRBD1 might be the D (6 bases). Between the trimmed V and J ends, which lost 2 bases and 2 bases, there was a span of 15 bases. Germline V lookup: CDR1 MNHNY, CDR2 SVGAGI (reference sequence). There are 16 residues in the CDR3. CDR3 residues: CASSYGQGRGNYGYTF. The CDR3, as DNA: TGTGCCAGCAGTTACGGGCAGGGAAGGGGGAACTATGGCTACACCTTC.

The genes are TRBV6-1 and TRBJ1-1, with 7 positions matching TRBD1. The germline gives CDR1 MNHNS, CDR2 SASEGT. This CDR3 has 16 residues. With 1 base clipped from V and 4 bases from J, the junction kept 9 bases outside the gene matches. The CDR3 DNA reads TGTGCCAGCAGTGAAGGATTAGGGGGCGTGAGCACTGAAGCTTTCTTT. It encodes CASSEGLGGVSTEAFF.

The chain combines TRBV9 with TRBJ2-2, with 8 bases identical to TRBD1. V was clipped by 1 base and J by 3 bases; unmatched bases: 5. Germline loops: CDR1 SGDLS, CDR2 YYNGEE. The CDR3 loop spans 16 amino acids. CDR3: CASSVRGTGYTGELFF. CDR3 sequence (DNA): TGTGCCAGCAGCGTACGAGGGACAGGATACACCGGGGAGCTGTTTTTT.

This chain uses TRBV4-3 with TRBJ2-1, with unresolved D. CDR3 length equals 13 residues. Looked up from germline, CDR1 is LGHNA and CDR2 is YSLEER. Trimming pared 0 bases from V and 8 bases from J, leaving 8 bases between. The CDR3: CASSQDRRDEQFF. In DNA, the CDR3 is TGCGCCAGCAGCCAAGATCGCCGGGATGAGCAGTTCTTC.

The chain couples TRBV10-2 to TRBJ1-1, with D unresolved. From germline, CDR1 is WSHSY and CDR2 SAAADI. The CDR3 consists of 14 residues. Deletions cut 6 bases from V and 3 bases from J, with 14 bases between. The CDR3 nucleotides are TGCGCCAGCAGGCCCCCGGCCGGGGACACTGAAGCTTTCTTT. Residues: CASRPPAGDTEAFF.

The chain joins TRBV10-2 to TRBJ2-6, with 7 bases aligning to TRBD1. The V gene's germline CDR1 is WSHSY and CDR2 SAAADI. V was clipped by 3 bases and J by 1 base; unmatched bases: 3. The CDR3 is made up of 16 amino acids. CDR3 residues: CASSDYRGSGANVLTF. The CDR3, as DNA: TGCGCCAGCAGTGACTACAGGGGATCTGGGGCCAACGTCCTGACTTTC.

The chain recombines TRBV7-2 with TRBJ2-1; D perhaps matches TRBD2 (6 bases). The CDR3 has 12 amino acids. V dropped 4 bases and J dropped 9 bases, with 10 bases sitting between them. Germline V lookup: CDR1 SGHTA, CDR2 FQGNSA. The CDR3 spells CASSSTSFEQFF. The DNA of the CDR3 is TGTGCCAGCAGCTCGACTAGTTTTGAGCAGTTCTTC. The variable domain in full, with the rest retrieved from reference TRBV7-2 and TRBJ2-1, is GAGVSQSPSNKVTEKGKDVELRCDPISGHTALYWYRQSLGQGLEFLIYFQGNSAPDKSGLPSDRFSAERTGGSVSTLTIQRTQQEDSAVYLCASSSTSFEQFFGPGTRLTVL.

This CDR3 reads CASSFWEIQGRDGTEAFF. Written as DNA, the CDR3 is TGTGCCAGCAGCTTTTGGGAAATACAGGGAAGAGATGGCACTGAAGCTTTCTTT. This chain connects TRBV7-6 to TRBJ1-1, with D possibly TRBD1 on 6 matching bases. Looked up from germline, CDR1 is SGHVS and CDR2 is FNYEAQ. Trimming left V 3 bases short and J 4 bases short, with 24 bases between. This CDR3 comprises 18 residues. The variable domain in full, with the rest retrieved from reference TRBV7-6 and TRBJ1-1, is GAGVSQSPRYKVTKRGQDVALRCDPISGHVSLYWYRQALGQGPEFLTYFNYEAQQDKSGLPNDRFSAERPEGSISTLTIQRTEQRDSAMYRCASSFWEIQGRDGTEAFFGQGTRLTVV.

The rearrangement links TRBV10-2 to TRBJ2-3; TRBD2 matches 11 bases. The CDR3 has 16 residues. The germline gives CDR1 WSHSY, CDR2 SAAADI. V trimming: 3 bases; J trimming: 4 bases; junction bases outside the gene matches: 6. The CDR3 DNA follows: TGCGCCAGCAGTGATTTAGCGGGGGGGCCGGCAGATACGCAGTATTTT. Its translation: CASSDLAGGPADTQYF.

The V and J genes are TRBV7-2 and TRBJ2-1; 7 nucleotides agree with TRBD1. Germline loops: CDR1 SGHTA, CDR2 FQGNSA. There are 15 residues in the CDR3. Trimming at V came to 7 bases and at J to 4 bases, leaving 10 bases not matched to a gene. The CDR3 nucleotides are TGTGCCAGCAACAACCGACAGGGTGGATACAATGAGCAGTTCTTC. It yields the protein CASNNRQGGYNEQFF. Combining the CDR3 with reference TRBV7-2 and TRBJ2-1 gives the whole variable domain GAGVSQSPSNKVTEKGKDVELRCDPISGHTALYWYRQSLGQGLEFLIYFQGNSAPDKSGLPSDRFSAERTGGSVSTLTIQRTQQEDSAVYLCASNNRQGGYNEQFFGPGTRLTVL.

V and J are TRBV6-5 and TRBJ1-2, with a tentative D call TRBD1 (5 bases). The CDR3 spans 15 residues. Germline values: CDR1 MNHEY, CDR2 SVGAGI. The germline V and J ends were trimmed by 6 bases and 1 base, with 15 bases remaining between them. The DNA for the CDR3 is TGTGCCAGCAGACCCTCGGCGGGGGATAACTATGGCTACACCTTC. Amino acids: CASRPSAGDNYGYTF.

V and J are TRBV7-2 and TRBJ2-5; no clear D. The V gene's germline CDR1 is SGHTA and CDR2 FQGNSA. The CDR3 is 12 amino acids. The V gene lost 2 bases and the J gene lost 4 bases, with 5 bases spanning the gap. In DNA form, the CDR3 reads TGTGCCAGCAGCTTAACCAGAGAGACCCAGTACTTC. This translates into CASSLTRETQYF.

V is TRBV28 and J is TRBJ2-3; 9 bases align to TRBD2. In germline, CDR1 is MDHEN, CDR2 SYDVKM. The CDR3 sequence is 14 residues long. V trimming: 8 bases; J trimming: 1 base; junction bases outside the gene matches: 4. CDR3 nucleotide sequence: TGTGCCAGCTCCCGCGGGGGGGGCACAGATACGCAGTATTTT. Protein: CASSRGGGTDTQYF.

The CDR3 loop reads CASSLFTGIRADGYTF. The CDR3 nucleotides read TGTGCCAGCAGCTTATTCACAGGGATTAGAGCGGATGGCTACACCTTC. The chain couples TRBV5-5 to TRBJ1-2; the D gene is possibly TRBD1 (6 bases). CDR1 and CDR2 (germline): SGHKS, YYEKEE (reference sequence). This CDR3 has 16 residues. V was cut by 2 bases and J by 6 bases, with 20 bases left in between.

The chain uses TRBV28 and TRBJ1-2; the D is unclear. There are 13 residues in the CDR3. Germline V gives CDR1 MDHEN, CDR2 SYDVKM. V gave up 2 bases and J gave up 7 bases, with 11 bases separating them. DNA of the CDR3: TGTGCCAGCAGTTTACAGGCAGGTGGTGGCTACACCTTC. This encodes CASSLQAGGGYTF.

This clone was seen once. The CDR3 region is CASSLSADSNEKLFF. CDR3 nucleotides: TGTGCCAGTAGTCTGTCGGCAGACTCAAATGAAAAACTGTTTTTT. The chain employs TRBV19 and TRBJ1-4; D unclear. CDR3 length equals 15 residues. The ends were cut back, 5 bases at V and 5 bases at J, with 15 bases in the middle. Germline assignment: CDR1 LNHDA and CDR2 SQIVND (reference sequence).

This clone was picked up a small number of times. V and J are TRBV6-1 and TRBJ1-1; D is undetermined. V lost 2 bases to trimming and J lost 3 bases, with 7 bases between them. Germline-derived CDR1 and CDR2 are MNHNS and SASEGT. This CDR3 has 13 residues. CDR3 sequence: CASSEIVDTEAFF. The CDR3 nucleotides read TGTGCCAGCAGTGAAATAGTGGACACTGAAGCTTTCTTT.

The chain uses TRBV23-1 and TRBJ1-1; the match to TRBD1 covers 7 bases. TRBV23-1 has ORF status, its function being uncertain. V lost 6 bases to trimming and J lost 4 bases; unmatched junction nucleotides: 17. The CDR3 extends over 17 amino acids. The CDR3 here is CASRRGQAVFIGTEAFF. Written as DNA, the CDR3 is TGCGCCAGCAGACGAGGACAGGCCGTGTTTATCGGCACTGAAGCTTTCTTT.

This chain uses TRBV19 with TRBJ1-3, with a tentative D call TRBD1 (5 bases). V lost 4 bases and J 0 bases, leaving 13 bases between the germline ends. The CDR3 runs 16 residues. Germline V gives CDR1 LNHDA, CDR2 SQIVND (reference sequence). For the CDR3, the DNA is TGTGCCAGTAGTACCGGACATACGAACTCTGGAAACACCATATATTTT. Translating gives CASSTGHTNSGNTIYF.

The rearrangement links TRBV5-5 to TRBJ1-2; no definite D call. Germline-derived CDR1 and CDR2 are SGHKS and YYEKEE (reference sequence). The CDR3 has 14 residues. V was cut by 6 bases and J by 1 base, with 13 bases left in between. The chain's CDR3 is CASTPWRVNYGYTF. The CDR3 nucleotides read TGTGCCAGCACCCCCTGGAGGGTTAACTATGGCTACACCTTC.

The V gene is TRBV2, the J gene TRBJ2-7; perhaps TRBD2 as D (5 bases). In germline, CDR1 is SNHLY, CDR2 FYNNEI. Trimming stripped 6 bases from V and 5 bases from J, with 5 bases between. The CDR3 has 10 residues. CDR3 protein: CASRGDEQYF. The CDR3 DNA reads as TGTGCCAGCAGGGGAGACGAGCAGTACTTC.

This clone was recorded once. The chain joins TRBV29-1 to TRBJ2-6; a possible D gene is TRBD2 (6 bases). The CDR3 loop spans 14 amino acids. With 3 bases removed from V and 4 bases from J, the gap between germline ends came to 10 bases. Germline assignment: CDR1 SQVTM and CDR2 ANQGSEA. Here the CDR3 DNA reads TGCAGCGTTGACGGGGGTAGAGGGGCCAACGTCCTGACTTTC. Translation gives CSVDGGRGANVLTF.

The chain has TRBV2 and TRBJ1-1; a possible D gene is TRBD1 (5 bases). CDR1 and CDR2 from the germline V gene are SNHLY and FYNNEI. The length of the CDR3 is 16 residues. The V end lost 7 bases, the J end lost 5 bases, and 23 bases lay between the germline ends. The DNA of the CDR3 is TGTGCCAGCACTCGTAAACCAGGGTTGAGTGCGACTGAAGCTTTCTTT. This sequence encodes CASTRKPGLSATEAFF.

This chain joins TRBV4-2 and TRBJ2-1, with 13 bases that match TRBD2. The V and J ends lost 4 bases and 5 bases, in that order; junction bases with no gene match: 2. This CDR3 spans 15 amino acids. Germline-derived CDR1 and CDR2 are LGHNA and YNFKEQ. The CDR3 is CASSLGTSGNNEQFF. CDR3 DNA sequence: TGTGCCAGCAGCCTGGGGACTAGCGGGAACAATGAGCAGTTCTTC.

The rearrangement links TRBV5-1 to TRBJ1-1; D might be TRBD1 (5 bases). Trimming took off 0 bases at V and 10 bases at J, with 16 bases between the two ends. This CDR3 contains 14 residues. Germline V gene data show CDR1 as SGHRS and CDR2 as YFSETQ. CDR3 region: CASSLEGARRGAFF. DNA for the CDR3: TGCGCCAGCAGCTTGGAAGGGGCCCGGAGAGGAGCTTTCTTT.

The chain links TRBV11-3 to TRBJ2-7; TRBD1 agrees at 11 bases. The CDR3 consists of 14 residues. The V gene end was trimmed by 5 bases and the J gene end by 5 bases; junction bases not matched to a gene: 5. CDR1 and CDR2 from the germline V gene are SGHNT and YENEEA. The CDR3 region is CASSGRTGGNEQYF. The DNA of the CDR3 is TGTGCCAGCAGCGGCCGGACAGGGGGCAACGAGCAGTACTTC.

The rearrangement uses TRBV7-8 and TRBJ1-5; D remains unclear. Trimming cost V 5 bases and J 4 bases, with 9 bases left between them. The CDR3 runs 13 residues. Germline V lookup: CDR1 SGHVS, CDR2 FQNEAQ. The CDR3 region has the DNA TGTGCCAGCAGCATCCGGAGGAATCAGCCCCAGCATTTT. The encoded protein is CASSIRRNQPQHF.